This entry lists 8 T cell receptor beta chains sequenced from one sample in a study of blood T cell repertoires in COVID-19. Repertoires were generated with immunoSEQ multiplex PCR, while TCRdb's copy carries only in-frame clones and drops some. The table shows 220,000 or so clones, with 82% occurring only once. The sequencing input was peripheral blood. All receptors come from a woman at least 80 years old with acute or convalescent COVID-19.

This clone was found once. The chain employs TRBV28 and TRBJ2-5; 8 positions agree with TRBD2. Germline CDR1 reads MDHEN; CDR2 reads SYDVKM. V trimming: 7 bases; J trimming: 4 bases; junction bases outside the gene matches: 8. The CDR3 totals 14 residues. CDR3 amino acids: CASKTGGRRETQYF. The CDR3 nucleotides read TGTGCCAGCAAGACGGGGGGGCGGAGAGAGACCCAGTACTTC.

This chain joins TRBV11-3 and TRBJ1-4; 9 nucleotides agree with TRBD1. The CDR3 totals 18 residues. V was pared by 5 bases and J by 2 bases, with 12 bases of the junction left unmatched. The V gene's germline CDR1 is SGHNT and CDR2 YENEEA. CDR3 nucleotides: TGTGCCAGCAGCCCACAGGGGGCTAACTTAGGGACTAATGAAAAACTGTTTTTT. This gives the protein CASSPQGANLGTNEKLFF.

The gene calls are TRBV19 and TRBJ1-2; the match to TRBD1 covers 12 bases. CDR1 is LNHDA, CDR2 SQIVND, per germline (reference sequence). The CDR3 sequence is 17 residues long. Unmatched junction bases numbered 13, after V lost 5 bases and J lost 6 bases. For the CDR3, the DNA is TGTGCCAGTAGTGTCCCGGGACAGGGGGCGTTGATGCATGGCTACACCTTC. It yields the protein CASSVPGQGALMHGYTF. Supplemented by reference TRBV19 and TRBJ1-2, the full variable domain reads DGGITQSPKYLFRKEGQNVTLSCEQNLNHDAMYWYRQDPGQGLRLIYYSQIVNDFQKGDIAEGYSVSREKKESFPLTVTSAQKNPTAFYLCASSVPGQGALMHGYTFGSGTRLTVV.

CDR3 coding DNA: TGCGCCAGCAGCCCGGAAGGGGGCCCTTATGGTGGCTACACCTTC. Amino acid sequence: CASSPEGGPYGGYTF. The rearrangement links TRBV5-1 to TRBJ1-2; 7 bases map to TRBD1. CDR1 and CDR2 from the germline V gene are SGHRS and YFSETQ. J was trimmed by 7 bases and V by 4 bases; bases with no gene match: 13. CDR3 length equals 15 residues.

The chain has TRBV6-5 and TRBJ1-1; possible D gene TRBD1, 6 bases. V dropped 1 base and J dropped 1 base, with 13 bases sitting between them. The CDR3 spans 16 residues. Per germline, CDR1 MNHEY and CDR2 SVGAGI. As DNA, the CDR3 is TGTGCCAGCAGTTACTGGGGGAGGGGGGCGAACACTGAAGCTTTCTTT. Translated, it gives CASSYWGRGANTEAFF.

The chain has TRBV6-5 and TRBJ2-7, with D perhaps matching TRBD2 (5 bases). V was cut by 1 base and J by 1 base, with 14 bases left in between. The CDR3 covers 16 residues. The germline V gene has CDR1 MNHEY and CDR2 SVGAGI. The CDR3 loop reads CASSYYTGIGSYEQYF. CDR3 coding DNA: TGTGCCAGCAGTTACTATACGGGGATCGGATCCTACGAGCAGTACTTC.

The rearrangement uses TRBV19 and TRBJ1-1, with D unresolved. Germline lookup yields CDR1 LNHDA and CDR2 SQIVND (reference sequence). This CDR3 has 15 residues. V dropped 6 bases and J dropped 5 bases, with 19 bases sitting between them. CDR3 DNA sequence: TGTGCCAGTAGCCAGGTCGGATCCTGGAGGACTGAAGCTTTCTTT. Protein: CASSQVGSWRTEAFF.

This clone was detected only once. CDR3 in amino acids: CASSQHSGSYGYTF. The DNA of the CDR3 is TGTGCCAGCAGCCAACACAGCGGGAGCTATGGCTACACCTTC. The rearrangement links TRBV5-6 to TRBJ1-2; no definite D call. CDR3 length: 14 amino acids. The V gene's germline CDR1 is SGHDT and CDR2 YYEEEE. Trimming cost V 4 bases and J 4 bases, with 14 bases left between them.